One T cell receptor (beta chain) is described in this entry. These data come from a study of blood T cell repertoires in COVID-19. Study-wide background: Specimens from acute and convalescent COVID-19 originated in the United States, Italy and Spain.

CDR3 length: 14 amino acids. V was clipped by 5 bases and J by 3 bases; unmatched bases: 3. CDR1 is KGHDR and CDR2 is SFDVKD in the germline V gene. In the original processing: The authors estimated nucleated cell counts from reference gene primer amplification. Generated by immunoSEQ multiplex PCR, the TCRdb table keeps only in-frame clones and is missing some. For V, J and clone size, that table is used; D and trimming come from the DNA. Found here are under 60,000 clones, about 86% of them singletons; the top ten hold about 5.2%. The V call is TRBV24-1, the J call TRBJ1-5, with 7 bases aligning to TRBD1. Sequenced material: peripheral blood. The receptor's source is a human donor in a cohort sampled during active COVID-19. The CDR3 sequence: CATSGGQSNQPQHF. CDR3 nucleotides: TGTGCCACCAGTGGGGGACAGTCCAATCAGCCCCAGCATTTT.